A single sample is the source of the 17 T cell receptor beta chains below, sequenced in a study of sequential checkpoint blockade in melanoma. The table came from immunoSEQ multiplex PCR; TCRdb's copy has only in-frame clones and leaves some out. The sample includes a few thousand clones, 20% to 25% seen only once; the top ten take 20% to 30%. Treatment indicated: randomized to nivolumab then ipilimumab (arm A) or the reverse (arm B). The input for sequencing was tumor tissue (inferred from file names), taken from a patient given nivolumab and ipilimumab in sequence. The receptors shown here come from a human donor with melanoma.

This clone is categorized as large (0.1 to 1%). The chain is built from TRBV28 and TRBJ1-2; TRBD1 is a possible D gene (5 bases). The CDR3 has 15 residues. V was trimmed by 0 bases and J by 2 bases, leaving 10 bases between them. Germline V gene data show CDR1 as MDHEN and CDR2 as SYDVKM. CDR3 sequence (DNA): TGTGCCAGCAGTTTATGGGGGCGCCGAAACTATGGCTACACCTTC. Encoded protein: CASSLWGRRNYGYTF.

This clone is medium-sized by share. V usage is TRBV11-3 and J usage is TRBJ2-7, with 7 bases aligning to TRBD1. Germline values: CDR1 SGHNT, CDR2 YENEEA. V dropped 3 bases and J dropped 0; count of bases not matched to a gene: 5. This CDR3 comprises 15 residues. CDR3 amino acids: CASSLGTAFSYEQYF. The DNA for the CDR3 is TGTGCCAGCAGCTTGGGGACAGCCTTCTCCTACGAGCAGTACTTC.

This chain joins TRBV19 and TRBJ2-4; weak D call: TRBD1 (5 bases). Trimming cost V 3 bases and J 8 bases, with 14 bases left between them. This CDR3 spans 14 amino acids. In germline, CDR1 is LNHDA, CDR2 SQIVND (reference sequence). CDR3 coding DNA: TGTGCCAGTAGTATCCGCAGGGATGGAGACATTCAGTACTTC. This gives the protein CASSIRRDGDIQYF.

This chain uses TRBV28 with TRBJ1-3, with 7 positions matching TRBD1. The CDR3 sequence is 19 residues long. Trimming removed 6 bases from V and 0 bases from J; junction bases left unmatched: 17. CDR1 is MDHEN and CDR2 is SYDVKM in the germline V gene. The CDR3 protein is CASSTPSDRALISGNTIYF. The CDR3 DNA sequence: TGTGCCAGCAGCACCCCCTCCGACAGGGCCTTGATCTCTGGAAACACCATATATTTT.

This clone is deemed medium-sized (0.01 to 0.1%). This chain uses TRBV11-3 with TRBJ2-1; 12 bases agree with TRBD2. J lost 6 bases, V lost 5 bases, and 5 bases had no gene match. Germline CDR1 is SGHNT and CDR2 is YENEEA. The CDR3 consists of 15 residues. The chain's CDR3 is CASSPSGGVTNEQFF. The CDR3 DNA is TGTGCCAGCAGCCCTAGCGGGGGGGTAACCAATGAGCAGTTCTTC.

The chain employs TRBV28 and TRBJ2-1; possibly TRBD2 for D (7 bases). V was shortened by 2 bases and J by 7 bases, with 15 bases between the two germline ends. The CDR3 totals 15 residues. Germline V gives CDR1 MDHEN, CDR2 SYDVKM. The CDR3 DNA sequence: TGTGCCAGCAGTTTAGACGGGGGGACACGAAATGAGCAGTTCTTC. This gives the protein CASSLDGGTRNEQFF. Together with reference TRBV28 and TRBJ2-1, the CDR3 gives the full variable domain: DVKVTQSSRYLVKRTGEKVFLECVQDMDHENMFWYRQDPGLGLRLIYFSYDVKMKEKGDIPEGYSVSREKKERFSLILESASTNQTSMYLCASSLDGGTRNEQFFGPGTRLTVL.

The rearrangement links TRBV25-1 to TRBJ1-4; D call uncertain. V was trimmed by 1 base and J by 0 bases, leaving 9 bases between them. This CDR3 comprises 16 residues. Germline V lookup: CDR1 MGHDK, CDR2 SYGVNS. The CDR3 sequence is CASSEWSYPTNEKLFF. The CDR3 DNA sequence: TGTGCCAGCAGTGAATGGAGTTACCCAACTAATGAAAAACTGTTTTTT.

V gene TRBV29-1 combines with J gene TRBJ1-1; 7 nucleotides match TRBD1. CDR3 length: 13 residues. Looked up from germline, CDR1 is SQVTM and CDR2 is ANQGSEA. V gave up 5 bases and J gave up 1 base; unmatched junction bases: 4. The CDR3 DNA reads as TGCAGCGTTTCTCGACAGGGGAACACTGAAGCTTTCTTT. Amino acid sequence: CSVSRQGNTEAFF.

Judged by abundance, this clone is medium-sized. The chain carries TRBV6-8 and TRBJ2-1, with 8 bases that match TRBD2. The V segment lost 7 bases and the J segment 6 bases; nucleotides outside the gene matches: 11. Germline CDR1 and CDR2: MNHGY and SAAAGT. The CDR3 runs 15 residues. DNA for the CDR3: TGTGCCAGCACCGACCCAGCGGGAGCTCTCAATGAGCAGTTCTTC. Translating gives CASTDPAGALNEQFF.

In its sample, this clone is medium-sized. The chain is built from TRBV28 and TRBJ1-1; D is uncertain. The ends were cut back, 7 bases at V and 5 bases at J, with 20 bases in the middle. The CDR3 extends over 15 amino acids. CDR1 and CDR2 (germline): MDHEN, SYDVKM. CDR3 sequence: CASMLRAQWSTEAFF. Written as DNA, the CDR3 is TGTGCCAGCATGCTCCGAGCCCAGTGGAGTACTGAAGCTTTCTTT. The full variable domain, in which reference TRBV28 and TRBJ1-1 provide the parts outside the CDR3, is DVKVTQSSRYLVKRTGEKVFLECVQDMDHENMFWYRQDPGLGLRLIYFSYDVKMKEKGDIPEGYSVSREKKERFSLILESASTNQTSMYLCASMLRAQWSTEAFFGQGTRLTVV.

The genes are TRBV12-2 and TRBJ2-3. TRBV12-2 is a pseudogene locus. This CDR3 comprises 14 residues. The CDR3 is CATPGPSSTDTQYF. The CDR3 DNA reads as TGTGCCACCCCGGGACCTTCTAGCACAGATACGCAGTATTTT.

V usage is TRBV19 and J usage is TRBJ1-2, with unresolved D. In germline, CDR1 is LNHDA, CDR2 SQIVND (reference sequence). V dropped 4 bases and J dropped 5 bases, with 11 bases sitting between them. The length of the CDR3 is 13 residues. Written as DNA, the CDR3 is TGTGCCAGTAGTACAAGGTTGAATTATGGCTACACCTTC. It is translated as CASSTRLNYGYTF.

Only a few counts were recorded for this clone. The chain carries TRBV28 and TRBJ2-3; D not certain. Per germline, CDR1 MDHEN and CDR2 SYDVKM. Trimming took off 2 bases at V and 2 bases at J, with 11 bases between the two ends. The CDR3 runs to 15 residues. The CDR3 protein is CASSLPSQHTDTQYF. Written as DNA, the CDR3 is TGTGCCAGCAGTTTACCTTCTCAACACACAGATACGCAGTATTTT.

This clone was seen a few times. The V call is TRBV9, the J call TRBJ2-3, with a weak D call TRBD1 (7 bases). Germline CDR1 is SGDLS and CDR2 is YYNGEE. Trimming removed 2 bases at V and 6 bases at J, with 16 bases between. CDR3 length: 15 residues. The CDR3: CASSVLTGEVDTQYF. The CDR3 DNA sequence: TGTGCCAGCAGCGTGCTAACAGGGGAGGTCGATACGCAGTATTTT.

The chain couples TRBV18 to TRBJ2-7; D might be TRBD1 or TRBD2, each matching 5 bases. With 1 base removed from V and 2 bases from J, the gap between germline ends came to 9 bases. Germline CDR1 reads KGHSH; CDR2 reads LQKENI. The CDR3 is made up of 14 amino acids. The CDR3 spells CASSPRRGPYEQYF. CDR3 sequence (DNA): TGTGCCAGCTCACCACGTCGGGGACCCTACGAGCAGTACTTC.

The chain recombines TRBV5-1 with TRBJ1-3; 9 bases agree with TRBD1. The CDR3 covers 18 residues. Germline lookup yields CDR1 SGHRS and CDR2 YFSETQ. The V gene end was trimmed by 0 bases and the J gene end by 2 bases; junction bases not matched to a gene: 9. In DNA form, the CDR3 reads TGCGCCAGCAGCTTGGAGGGGACAGGGAGGATCCCTGGAAACACCATATATTTT. Translating gives CASSLEGTGRIPGNTIYF.

This clone was seen a handful of times. This chain links TRBV10-3 with TRBJ1-2; the D gene is possibly TRBD1 (6 bases). V gave up 2 bases and J gave up 4 bases, with 11 bases separating them. Germline-derived CDR1 and CDR2 are ENHRY and SYGVKD. The CDR3 length is 14 residues. The CDR3 is CAISEDRYPYGYTF. CDR3 nucleotides: TGTGCCATCAGTGAGGACAGGTATCCCTATGGCTACACCTTC.